A selection of T cell receptor beta chains follows, all from one sample in a study of blood T cell repertoires in COVID-19. Libraries were prepared by immunoSEQ multiplex PCR; TCRdb keeps only in-frame clonotypes and omits some of them. The sample includes around 210,000 clones, 84% of them seen just once. The material sequenced was peripheral blood. The receptors stem from an elderly woman with COVID-19, enrolled during active disease. Each CDR3 is given with its conserved first and last residue. Each record gives: J gene, V gene, D gene, CDR3 protein. The D gene is left open where the match is weak.

TRBJ1-2	TRBV7-2	NA	CASSLTGSSGGYTF
TRBJ1-5	TRBV27	TRBD1	CASRSQGQGSHQPQHF
TRBJ2-3	TRBV28	TRBD2	CASSLGTSGGTDTQYF
TRBJ1-2	TRBV5-8	NA	CASSSPWGGYTF
TRBJ1-6	TRBV6-5	NA	CASKGPGLRSPLHF
TRBJ2-3	TRBV2	NA	CASKQGTSTDTQYF
TRBJ2-2	TRBV9	TRBD1	CASSLGQGTGELFF
TRBJ1-3	TRBV11-2	TRBD1	CASSFGQGAGNTIYF
TRBJ1-6	TRBV19	NA	CASSGAQGYNSPLHF
TRBJ2-7	TRBV12-5	TRBD1	CASGGSGGSYEQYF
TRBJ2-7	TRBV13	NA	CASSARPGSGYEQYF
TRBJ2-5	TRBV9	NA	CASSARPGGQETQYF
TRBJ2-2	TRBV10-3	NA	CAISEGGAPGELFF
TRBJ1-2	TRBV5-1	NA	CASSLDSANYGYTF
TRBJ2-2	TRBV19	TRBD2	CASNAGGNTGELFF
TRBJ2-1	TRBV3-1/TRBV3-2	NA	CASSQPGYNEQFF
TRBJ2-2	TRBV4-2	TRBD2	CASSQDTSGRTRPTGELFF
TRBJ1-5	TRBV28	TRBD1	CASSPSRGQGGQPQHF
TRBJ2-1	TRBV15	TRBD2	CATSRDLGSGSGQFF
TRBJ2-3	TRBV19	NA	CASSTSRTRTTDTQYF
TRBJ1-1	TRBV19	NA	CATEGGVSTEAFF
TRBJ2-2	TRBV19	NA	CASSIGQGIPGELFF
TRBJ1-2	TRBV6-1	NA	CASSEAAGDGYTF
TRBJ1-2	TRBV7-9	NA	CASSSMRGYTF
TRBJ2-3	TRBV5-1	NA	CASSTQGLRTDTQYF
TRBJ2-7	TRBV6-5	TRBD1	CASRFDRGPSYEQYF
TRBJ2-3	TRBV9	TRBD2	CASSVSGGVLNTQYF
TRBJ1-2	TRBV6-6	NA	CASSQQIGGNGYTF
TRBJ1-6	TRBV10-2	TRBD1	CASQTGTSYNSPLHF
TRBJ1-5	TRBV2	NA	CASSPEAGDQPQHF
TRBJ2-7	TRBV2	TRBD1	CASRGDSSYEQYF
TRBJ2-1	TRBV5-1	TRBD2	CASSLELAGGLYEQFF
TRBJ2-3	TRBV10-1	TRBD1	CASSEPGQLTDTQYF
TRBJ2-7	TRBV5-5	TRBD1	CASSVRQGPAEQYF
TRBJ2-5	TRBV27	TRBD2	CASTVSGSHQETQYF
TRBJ1-2	TRBV9	NA	CASSARPGQEIGGYTF
TRBJ1-1	TRBV7-2	TRBD1	CASSLFGTVNTEAFF
TRBJ1-4	TRBV7-9	NA	CASSLREVGEKLFF
TRBJ1-1	TRBV5-1	NA	CASSLDRPNTEAFF
TRBJ2-1	TRBV11-1	TRBD1	CASSFPGQGTNEQFF
TRBJ1-6	TRBV19	NA	CASSLSGENSPLHF
TRBJ2-7	TRBV7-3	TRBD2	CASSQGLASTEQYF
TRBJ2-7	TRBV19	TRBD2	CASSEASGRAYEQYF
TRBJ2-7	TRBV2	TRBD1	CASWGQGTYEQYF
TRBJ1-2	TRBV9	NA	CASSVGADNYGYTF
TRBJ1-1	TRBV2	NA	CASRQTDQNTEAFF
TRBJ2-7	TRBV10-3	NA	CAISEFSGRNEQYF
TRBJ1-5	TRBV5-1	NA	CASSLVGGADQPQHF
TRBJ1-2	TRBV9	NA	CASSVFGQGGYTF
TRBJ1-6	TRBV19	TRBD1	CASSVRGQSPLHF
TRBJ2-5	TRBV4-1	NA	CASSQQGIETQYF
TRBJ1-6	TRBV7-9	NA	CASSLEGGESPLHF
TRBJ1-2	TRBV19	NA	CASSIAVIQGNYGYTF